The clone carrying this TCR beta chain was observed a few times. TCRdb passed the 5' RACE reads through MiXCR, listing each CDR3 protein once. The sample lists around 450,000 distinct CDR3 sequences, 12% to 15% occurring once. This sample is drawn from a study of identical twins. Among all donors, each was a healthy Caucasian. The CDR3 sequence is 16 residues long. With 0 bases removed from V and 2 bases from J, the gap between germline ends came to 12 bases. Germline V gives CDR1 SGHDT, CDR2 YYEEEE. These data also featured in a second study, about yellow fever vaccine responses in identical twins. That source adds: Each twin's T cell response to the vaccine was reported to look partly convergent and partly personalized.

Material: CD4+ T cells sorted from blood. The TCR sequence derives from a woman in her late teens or twenties in good health. This chain connects TRBV5-6 to TRBJ2-1; no clear D gene. The DNA for the CDR3 is TGTGCCAGCAGCTTGGTGGGCGGACCCCCCTACAATGAGCAGTTCTTC. Protein: CASSLVGGPPYNEQFF.